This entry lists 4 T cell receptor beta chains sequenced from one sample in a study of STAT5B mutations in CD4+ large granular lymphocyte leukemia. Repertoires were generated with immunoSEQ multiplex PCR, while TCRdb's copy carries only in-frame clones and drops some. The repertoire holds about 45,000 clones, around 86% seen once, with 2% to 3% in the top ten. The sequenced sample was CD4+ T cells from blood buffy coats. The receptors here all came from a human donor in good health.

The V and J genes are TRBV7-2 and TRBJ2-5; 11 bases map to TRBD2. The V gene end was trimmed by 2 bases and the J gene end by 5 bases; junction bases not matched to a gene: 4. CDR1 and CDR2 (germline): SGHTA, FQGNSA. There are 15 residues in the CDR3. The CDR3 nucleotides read TGTGCCAGCAGCTTACCGACTAGCGGGATGGAGACCCAGTACTTC. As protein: CASSLPTSGMETQYF.

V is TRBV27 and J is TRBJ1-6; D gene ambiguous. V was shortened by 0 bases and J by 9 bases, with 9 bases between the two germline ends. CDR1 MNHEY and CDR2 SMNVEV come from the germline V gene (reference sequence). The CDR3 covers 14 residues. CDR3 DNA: TGTGCCAGCAGTTTATCGGGAATGGGTTCACCCCTCCACTTT. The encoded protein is CASSLSGMGSPLHF.

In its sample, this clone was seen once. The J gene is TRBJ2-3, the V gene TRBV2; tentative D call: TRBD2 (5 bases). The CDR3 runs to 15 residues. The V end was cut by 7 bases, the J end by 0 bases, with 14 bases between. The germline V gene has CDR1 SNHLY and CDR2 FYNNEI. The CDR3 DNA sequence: TGTGCCAGCACCCGACTAACGATTAGCACAGATACGCAGTATTTT. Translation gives CASTRLTISTDTQYF.

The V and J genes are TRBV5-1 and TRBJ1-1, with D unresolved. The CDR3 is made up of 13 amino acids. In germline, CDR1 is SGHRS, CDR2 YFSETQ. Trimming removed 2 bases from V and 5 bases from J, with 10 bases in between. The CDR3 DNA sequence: TGCGCCAGCAGCTTCGATGTTTTTACTGAAGCTTTCTTT. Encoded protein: CASSFDVFTEAFF.